Each of the 11 T cell receptor beta chains below was sequenced from the same sample in a study of cytotoxic CD8 clonotypes in ibrutinib-treated CLL. This table comes from immunoSEQ multiplex PCR, and its TCRdb copy is limited to in-frame clones, with some not included. The sample includes 150,000 to 200,000 clones, approximately 72% of them seen just once. The material sequenced was PBMCs, taken after 24 months of ibrutinib treatment. The receptors were sampled from a human donor with chronic lymphocytic leukemia.

V usage is TRBV4-3 and J usage is TRBJ2-1; D is uncertain. CDR3 length: 16 amino acids. The V end lost 0 bases, the J end lost 0 bases, and 9 bases lay between the germline ends. CDR1 is LGHNA and CDR2 is YSLEER in the germline V gene. The CDR3 loop reads CASSQDGWSSYNEQFF. As DNA, the CDR3 is TGCGCCAGCAGCCAAGACGGCTGGAGCTCCTACAATGAGCAGTTCTTC.

The rearrangement links TRBV5-1 to TRBJ2-1; 7 nucleotides align to TRBD1. The ends lost 4 bases at V and 4 bases at J; junction bases unmatched: 20. The CDR3 length is 19 residues. Germline CDR1 SGHRS, CDR2 YFSETQ. In DNA, the CDR3 is TGCGCCAGCAGCCTTGCCTACGGGACAGCGGTCGAGATATACAATGAGCAGTTCTTC. This encodes CASSLAYGTAVEIYNEQFF.

This sequence joins TRBV5-1 and TRBJ2-5, with 12 positions matching TRBD1. The CDR3 consists of 16 residues. Germline V CDR1 and CDR2: SGHRS, YFSETQ. The V and J ends lost 4 bases and 4 bases, in that order; junction bases with no gene match: 8. The CDR3 nucleotides are TGCGCCAGCAGCCTCTCGGGACAGGGGGCATCAGAGACCCAGTACTTC. Amino acids: CASSLSGQGASETQYF. Based on the CDR3 plus reference TRBV5-1 and TRBJ2-5, the full variable domain is KAGVTQTPRYLIKTRGQQVTLSCSPISGHRSVSWYQQTPGQGLQFLFEYFSETQRNKGNFPGRFSGRQFSNSRSEMNVSTLELGDSALYLCASSLSGQGASETQYFGPGTRLLVL.

This clone was recorded once. The chain employs TRBV7-6 and TRBJ2-1; 10 bases agree with TRBD2. There are 22 residues in the CDR3. The V gene end was trimmed by 3 bases and the J gene end by 0 bases; junction bases not matched to a gene: 20. Germline CDR1 and CDR2: SGHVS and FNYEAQ. The CDR3 coding sequence is TGTGCCAGCAGCTTTGGAACTAGCGGGGACCCCTATATCTCAAGCTCCTACAATGAGCAGTTCTTC. It specifies CASSFGTSGDPYISSSYNEQFF.

The rearrangement links TRBV30 to TRBJ2-2; 10 positions agree with TRBD2. Germline values: CDR1 GTSNPN, CDR2 SVGIG (reference sequence). The V gene end was trimmed by 2 bases and the J gene end by 5 bases; junction bases not matched to a gene: 5. The CDR3 is 15 amino acids. The CDR3 is CAWSSSGSYTGELFF. The CDR3 bases are TGTGCCTGGAGTTCTAGCGGGAGTTATACCGGGGAGCTGTTTTTT.

The CDR3 loop is CASSEFGAGVTQYF. The DNA for the CDR3 is TGTGCCAGCAGTGAATTCGGGGCAGGGGTGACCCAGTACTTC. The chain carries TRBV25-1 and TRBJ2-5; D might be TRBD1 (6 bases). There are 14 residues in the CDR3. Between the trimmed V and J ends, which lost 1 base and 7 bases, there was a span of 13 bases. Germline lookup yields CDR1 MGHDK and CDR2 SYGVNS.

This clone was recorded a few times. The chain uses TRBV7-9 and TRBJ2-1, with no clear D. The CDR3 runs to 15 residues. V lost 5 bases, J lost 3 bases, and 14 bases lay in between. From germline, CDR1 is SEHNR and CDR2 FQNEAQ (reference sequence). CDR3 sequence (DNA): TGTGCCAGCAGCCAGTCTGGACCTATCTACAATGAGCAGTTCTTC. Protein product: CASSQSGPIYNEQFF. The full variable domain, in which reference TRBV7-9 and TRBJ2-1 provide the parts outside the CDR3, is DTGVSQNPRHKITKRGQNVTFRCDPISEHNRLYWYRQTLGQGPEFLTYFQNEAQLEKSRLLSDRFSAERPKGSFSTLEIQRTEQGDSAMYLCASSQSGPIYNEQFFGPGTRLTVL.

The chain uses TRBV30 and TRBJ2-7, with TRBD2 matching 12 bases. Losses at the gene ends were 5 bases for V and 7 bases for J; bases not matched to a gene: 21. Looked up from germline, CDR1 is GTSNPN and CDR2 is SVGIG (reference sequence). This CDR3 spans 18 amino acids. The CDR3 region has the DNA TGTGCCTGGGGAAGCAGGTGGACTAGCGGGGTTCCGCTCGGAGAGCAGTACTTC. This encodes CAWGSRWTSGVPLGEQYF.

CDR3 protein: CAWSLRLGGNQPQHF. CDR3 nucleotides: TGTGCCTGGAGTTTGAGGTTAGGGGGCAATCAGCCCCAGCATTTT. This chain connects TRBV30 to TRBJ1-5; possible D gene TRBD1, 5 bases. V lost 2 bases and J lost 2, with 13 bases in between. CDR1 and CDR2 (germline): GTSNPN, SVGIG (reference sequence). This CDR3 region has 15 residues. The whole variable domain, remainder taken from reference TRBV30 and TRBJ1-5, is SQTIHQWPATLVQPVGSPLSLECTVEGTSNPNLYWYRQAAGRGLQLLFYSVGIGQISSEVPQNLSASRPQDRQFILSSKKLLLSDSGFYLCAWSLRLGGNQPQHFGDGTRLSIL.

The V call is TRBV7-8, the J call TRBJ1-5; unclear D gene. The V gene lost 2 bases and the J gene lost 2 bases, with 16 bases spanning the gap. Germline values: CDR1 SGHVS, CDR2 FQNEAQ. This CDR3 contains 17 residues. DNA for the CDR3: TGTGCCAGCAGCTTAAATCGACCCGGCAGAGGCAATCAGCCCCAGCATTTT. Protein product: CASSLNRPGRGNQPQHF.

This clone was counted between two and nine times. The V call is TRBV10-3, the J call TRBJ2-3; D uncertain. There are 14 residues in the CDR3. CDR1 is ENHRY and CDR2 is SYGVKD in the germline V gene. V lost 10 bases, J lost 5 bases, and 19 bases lay in between. CDR3 coding DNA: TGTGCCACTAAAAAACAAATTGCCGGAGATACGCAGTATTTT. Its translation is CATKKQIAGDTQYF.